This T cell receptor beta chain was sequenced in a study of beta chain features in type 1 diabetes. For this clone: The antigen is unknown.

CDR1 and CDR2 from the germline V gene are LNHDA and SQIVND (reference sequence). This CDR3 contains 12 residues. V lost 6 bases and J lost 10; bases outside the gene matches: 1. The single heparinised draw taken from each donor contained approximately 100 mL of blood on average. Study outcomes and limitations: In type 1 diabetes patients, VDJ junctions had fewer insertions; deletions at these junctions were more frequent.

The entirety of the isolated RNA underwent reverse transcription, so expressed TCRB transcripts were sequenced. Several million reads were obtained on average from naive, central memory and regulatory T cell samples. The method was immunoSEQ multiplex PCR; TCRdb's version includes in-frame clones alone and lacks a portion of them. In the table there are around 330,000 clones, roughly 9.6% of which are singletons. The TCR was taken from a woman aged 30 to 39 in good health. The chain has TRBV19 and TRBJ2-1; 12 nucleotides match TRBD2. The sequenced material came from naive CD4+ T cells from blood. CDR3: CASRGLAGEQFF. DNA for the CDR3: TGTGCCAGTAGAGGACTAGCGGGAGAGCAGTTCTTC.